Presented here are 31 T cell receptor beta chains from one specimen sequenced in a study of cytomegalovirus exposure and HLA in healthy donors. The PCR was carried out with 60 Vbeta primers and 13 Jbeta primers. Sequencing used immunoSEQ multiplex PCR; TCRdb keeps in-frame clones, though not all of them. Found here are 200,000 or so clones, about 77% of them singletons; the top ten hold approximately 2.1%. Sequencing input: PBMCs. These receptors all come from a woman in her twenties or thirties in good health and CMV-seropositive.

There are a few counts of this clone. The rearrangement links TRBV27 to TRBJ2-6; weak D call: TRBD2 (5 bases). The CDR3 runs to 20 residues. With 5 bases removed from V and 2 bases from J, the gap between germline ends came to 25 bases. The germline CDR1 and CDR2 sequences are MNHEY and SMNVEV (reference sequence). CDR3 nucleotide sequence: TGTGCCAGCAGTCCGCCTCCGAGTTGGGAAAGGGAGACTGGGGCCAACGTCCTGACTTTC. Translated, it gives CASSPPPSWERETGANVLTF.

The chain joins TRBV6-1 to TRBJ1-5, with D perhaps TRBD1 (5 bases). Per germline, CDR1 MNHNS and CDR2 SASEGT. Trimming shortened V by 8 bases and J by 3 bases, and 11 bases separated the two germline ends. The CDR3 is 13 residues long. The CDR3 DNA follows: TGTGCCAGCTCTACAGGTCCCAATCAGCCCCAGCATTTT. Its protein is CASSTGPNQPQHF.

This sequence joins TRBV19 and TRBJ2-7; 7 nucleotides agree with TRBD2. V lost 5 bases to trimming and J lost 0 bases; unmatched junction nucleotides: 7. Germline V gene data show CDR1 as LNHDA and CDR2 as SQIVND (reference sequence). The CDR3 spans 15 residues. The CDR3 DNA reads TGTGCCAGTAGTCTGACTAGCCCCAACTCCTACGAGCAGTACTTC. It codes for CASSLTSPNSYEQYF.

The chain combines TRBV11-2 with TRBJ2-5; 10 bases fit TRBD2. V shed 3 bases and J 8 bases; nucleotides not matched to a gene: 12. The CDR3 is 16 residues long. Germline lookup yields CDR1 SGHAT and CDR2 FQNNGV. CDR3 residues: CASSLGRASGGETQYF. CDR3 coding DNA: TGTGCCAGCAGCTTGGGCAGGGCTAGCGGGGGAGAAACCCAGTACTTC.

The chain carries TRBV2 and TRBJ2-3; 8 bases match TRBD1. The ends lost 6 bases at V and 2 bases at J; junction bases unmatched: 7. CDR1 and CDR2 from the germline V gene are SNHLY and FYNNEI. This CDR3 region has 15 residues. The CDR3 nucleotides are TGTGCCAGCAGGCCCGGGACAGGAGTCACAGATACGCAGTATTTT. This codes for CASRPGTGVTDTQYF.

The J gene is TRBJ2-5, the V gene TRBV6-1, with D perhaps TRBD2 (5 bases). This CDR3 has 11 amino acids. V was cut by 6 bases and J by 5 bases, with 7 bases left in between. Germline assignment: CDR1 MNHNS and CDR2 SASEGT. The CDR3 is CASSERETQYF. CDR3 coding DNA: TGTGCCAGCAGCGAGCGGGAGACCCAGTACTTC.

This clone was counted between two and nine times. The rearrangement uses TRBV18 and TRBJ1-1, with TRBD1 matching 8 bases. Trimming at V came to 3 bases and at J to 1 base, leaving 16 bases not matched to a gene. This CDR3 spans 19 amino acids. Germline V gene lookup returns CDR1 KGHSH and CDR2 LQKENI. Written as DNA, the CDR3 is TGTGCCAGCTCACCCCAGCAGGGGGCCTACTCAGCCTCGAACACTGAAGCTTTCTTT. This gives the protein CASSPQQGAYSASNTEAFF.

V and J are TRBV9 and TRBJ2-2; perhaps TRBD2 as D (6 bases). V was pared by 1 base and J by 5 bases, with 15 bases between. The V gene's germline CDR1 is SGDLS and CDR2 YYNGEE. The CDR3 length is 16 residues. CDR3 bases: TGTGCCAGCAGCGTACTCCCGGGCCGGGGGACCGGGGAGCTGTTTTTT. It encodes CASSVLPGRGTGELFF.

In DNA form, the CDR3 reads TGTGCCAGCAGTTTATATGGGACAGCTAGTTTCACAGATACGCAGTATTTT. Its protein product is CASSLYGTASFTDTQYF. The chain joins TRBV28 to TRBJ2-3, with 7 bases aligning to TRBD1. Germline CDR1 MDHEN, CDR2 SYDVKM. This CDR3 spans 17 amino acids. Trimming took 1 base from V and 2 from J; bases not matched to a gene: 9.

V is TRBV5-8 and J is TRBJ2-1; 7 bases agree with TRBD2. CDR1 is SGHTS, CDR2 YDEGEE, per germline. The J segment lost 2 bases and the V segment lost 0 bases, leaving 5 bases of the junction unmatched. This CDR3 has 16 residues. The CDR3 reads CASSLAPGGAYNEQFF. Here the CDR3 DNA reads TGTGCCAGCAGCTTGGCACCTGGGGGGGCCTACAATGAGCAGTTCTTC.

This CDR3 is CASSKVGTNGYTF. In nucleotides, the CDR3 is TGTGCCAGCAGCAAAGTAGGGACAAACGGCTACACCTTC. This chain joins TRBV21-1 and TRBJ1-2; the table's D call of TRBD1 was not tested on the DNA. TRBV21-1 is labeled a pseudogene. The CDR3 runs 13 residues.

Here the CDR3 reads CASSLGGSQGETQYF. CDR3 DNA: TGTGCCAGCAGCTTGGGAGGGTCTCAGGGGGAGACCCAGTACTTC. The V gene is TRBV5-4, the J gene TRBJ2-5; maybe TRBD1 (6 bases). CDR1 is SGHNT and CDR2 is YYREEE in the germline V gene (reference sequence). Trimming took 0 bases from V and 5 from J, leaving 14 bases between them. CDR3 length: 15 residues. Full variable domain (remainder filled in from reference TRBV5-4 and TRBJ2-5): ETGVTQSPTHLIKTRGQQVTLRCSSQSGHNTVSWYQQALGQGPQFIFQYYREEENGRGNFPPRFSGLQFPNYSSELNVNALELDDSALYLCASSLGGSQGETQYFGPGTRLLVL.

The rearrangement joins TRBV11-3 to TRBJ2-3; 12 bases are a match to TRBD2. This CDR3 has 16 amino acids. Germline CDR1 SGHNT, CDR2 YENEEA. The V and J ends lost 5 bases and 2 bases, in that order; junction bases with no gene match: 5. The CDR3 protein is CASSLGLAGHTDTQYF. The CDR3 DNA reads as TGTGCCAGCAGCCTCGGACTAGCGGGACACACAGATACGCAGTATTTT.

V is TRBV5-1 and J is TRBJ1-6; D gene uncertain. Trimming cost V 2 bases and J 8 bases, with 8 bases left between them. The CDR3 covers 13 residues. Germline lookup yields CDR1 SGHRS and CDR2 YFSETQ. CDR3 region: CASSLNPDSPLHF. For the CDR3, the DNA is TGCGCCAGCAGCTTAAACCCAGATTCACCCCTCCACTTT.

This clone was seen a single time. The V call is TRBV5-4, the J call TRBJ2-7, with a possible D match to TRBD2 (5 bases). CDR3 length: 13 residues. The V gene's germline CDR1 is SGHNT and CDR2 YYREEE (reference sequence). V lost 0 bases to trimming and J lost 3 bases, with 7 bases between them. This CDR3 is CASSLGLNYEQYF. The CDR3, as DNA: TGTGCCAGCAGCTTGGGACTAAACTACGAGCAGTACTTC.

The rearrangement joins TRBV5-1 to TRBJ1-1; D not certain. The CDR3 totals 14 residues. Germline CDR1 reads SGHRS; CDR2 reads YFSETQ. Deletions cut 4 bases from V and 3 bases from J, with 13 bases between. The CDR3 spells CASSELSADTEAFF. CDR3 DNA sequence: TGCGCCAGCAGCGAACTCTCCGCGGACACTGAAGCTTTCTTT.

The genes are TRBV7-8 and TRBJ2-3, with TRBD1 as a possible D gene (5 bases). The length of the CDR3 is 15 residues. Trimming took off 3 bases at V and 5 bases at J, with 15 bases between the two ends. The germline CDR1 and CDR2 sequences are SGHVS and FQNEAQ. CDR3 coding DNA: TGTGCCAGCAGCTTGGGGCTAGTGGCGCGAGATACGCAGTATTTT. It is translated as CASSLGLVARDTQYF.

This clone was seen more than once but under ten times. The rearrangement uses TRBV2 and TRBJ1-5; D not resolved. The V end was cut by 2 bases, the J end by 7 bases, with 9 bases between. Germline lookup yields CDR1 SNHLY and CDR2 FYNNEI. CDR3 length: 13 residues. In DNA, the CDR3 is TGTGCCAGCAGTGAATCAGAGGTACAGCCCCAGCATTTT. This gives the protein CASSESEVQPQHF.

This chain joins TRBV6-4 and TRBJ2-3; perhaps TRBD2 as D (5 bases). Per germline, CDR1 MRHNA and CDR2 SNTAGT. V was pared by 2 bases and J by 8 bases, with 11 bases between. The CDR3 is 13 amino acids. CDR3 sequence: CASSDMDSTTQYF. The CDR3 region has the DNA TGTGCCAGCAGTGACATGGACTCCACTACGCAGTATTTT.

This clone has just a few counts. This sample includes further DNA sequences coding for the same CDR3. The chain's CDR3 is CASSLNRVSYEQYF. CDR3 in DNA: TGTGCCAGCAGTTTGAACAGGGTGTCCTACGAGCAGTACTTC. The rearrangement links TRBV27 to TRBJ2-7; tentatively, D is TRBD1 (6 bases). V was clipped by 3 bases and J by 1 base, with 10 bases between them. Germline V CDR1 and CDR2: MNHEY, SMNVEV (reference sequence). The CDR3 consists of 14 residues.

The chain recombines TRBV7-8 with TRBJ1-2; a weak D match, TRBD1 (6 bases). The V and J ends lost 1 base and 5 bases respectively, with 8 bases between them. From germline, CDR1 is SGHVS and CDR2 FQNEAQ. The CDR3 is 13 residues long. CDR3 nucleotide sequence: TGTGCCAGCAGCTTAGGGACAGAGTATGGCTACACCTTC. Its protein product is CASSLGTEYGYTF.

The CDR3 loop reads CASSTQGWGNTQYF. CDR3 bases: TGTGCCAGCAGCACACAGGGCTGGGGGAATACGCAGTATTTT. The chain couples TRBV7-3 to TRBJ2-3, with D possibly being TRBD1 (6 bases). The CDR3 is 14 residues long. Germline V CDR1 and CDR2: SGHTA, FQGTGA. Trimming cost V 5 bases and J 7 bases, with 16 bases left between them.

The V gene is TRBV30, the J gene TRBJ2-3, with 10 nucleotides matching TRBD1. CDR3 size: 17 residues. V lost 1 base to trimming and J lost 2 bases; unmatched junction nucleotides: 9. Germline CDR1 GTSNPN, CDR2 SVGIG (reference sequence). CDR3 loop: CAWSGGLGQGTTDTQYF. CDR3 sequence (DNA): TGTGCCTGGAGTGGGGGGCTGGGACAGGGGACCACAGATACGCAGTATTTT.

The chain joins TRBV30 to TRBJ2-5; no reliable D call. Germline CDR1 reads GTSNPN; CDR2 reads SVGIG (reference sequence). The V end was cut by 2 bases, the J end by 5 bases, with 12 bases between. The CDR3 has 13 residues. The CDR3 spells CAWSYDLRETQYF. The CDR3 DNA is TGTGCCTGGAGTTACGATTTGCGGGAGACCCAGTACTTC.

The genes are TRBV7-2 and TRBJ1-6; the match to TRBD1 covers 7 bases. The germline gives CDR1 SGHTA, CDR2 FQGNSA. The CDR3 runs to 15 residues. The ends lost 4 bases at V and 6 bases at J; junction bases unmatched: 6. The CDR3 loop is CASSSLGQPNSPLHF. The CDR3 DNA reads TGTGCCAGCAGCTCGTTGGGACAGCCTAATTCACCCCTCCACTTT.

In nucleotides, the CDR3 is TGTGCCAGCAGCCACGGACAGGGACGATACGAGCAGTACTTC. Protein: CASSHGQGRYEQYF. The chain links TRBV9 to TRBJ2-5; 8 nucleotides agree with TRBD1. The closer fit of TRBJ2-7 to the DNA end suggests the J call may be wrong. The germline CDR1 and CDR2 sequences are SGDLS and YYNGEE. The length of the CDR3 is 14 residues.

CDR3 DNA sequence: TGTGCCAGCAGTTTAGGACAGGGCCGGCGTCAGCCCCAGCATTTT. It specifies CASSLGQGRRQPQHF. The chain is built from TRBV28 and TRBJ1-5; 8 bases map to TRBD1. J was trimmed by 6 bases and V by 2 bases; bases with no gene match: 6. CDR1 and CDR2 from the germline V gene are MDHEN and SYDVKM. The CDR3 is made up of 15 amino acids.

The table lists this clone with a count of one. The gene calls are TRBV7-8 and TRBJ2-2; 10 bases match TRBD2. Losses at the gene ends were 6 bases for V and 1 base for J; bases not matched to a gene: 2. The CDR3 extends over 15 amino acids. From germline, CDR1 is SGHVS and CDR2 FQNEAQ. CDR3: CASRKREGNTGELFF. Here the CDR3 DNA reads TGTGCCAGCAGAAAGCGGGAGGGGAACACCGGGGAGCTGTTTTTT. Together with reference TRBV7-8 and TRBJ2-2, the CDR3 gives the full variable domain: GAGVSQSPRYKVAKRGQDVALRCDPISGHVSLFWYQQALGQGPEFLTYFQNEAQLDKSGLPSDRFFAERPEGSVSTLKIQRTQQEDSAVYLCASRKREGNTGELFFGEGSRLTVL.

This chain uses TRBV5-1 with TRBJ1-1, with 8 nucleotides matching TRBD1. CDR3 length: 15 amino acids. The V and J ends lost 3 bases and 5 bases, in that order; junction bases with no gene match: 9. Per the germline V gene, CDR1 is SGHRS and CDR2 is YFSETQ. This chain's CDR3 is CASSWGDRGETEAFF. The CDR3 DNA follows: TGCGCCAGCAGCTGGGGAGACAGGGGAGAGACTGAAGCTTTCTTT.

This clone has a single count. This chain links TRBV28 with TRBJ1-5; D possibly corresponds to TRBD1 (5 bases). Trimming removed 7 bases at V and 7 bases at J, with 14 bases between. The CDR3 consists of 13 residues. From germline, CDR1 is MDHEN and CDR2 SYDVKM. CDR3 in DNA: TGTGCCAGCAAAATTAGCGGGGGACAGCCCCAGCATTTT. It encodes CASKISGGQPQHF.

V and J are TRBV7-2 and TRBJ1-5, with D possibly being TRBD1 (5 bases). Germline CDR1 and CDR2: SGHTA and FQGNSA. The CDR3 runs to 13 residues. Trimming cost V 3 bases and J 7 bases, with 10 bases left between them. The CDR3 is CASSFRVDQPQHF. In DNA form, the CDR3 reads TGTGCCAGCAGCTTCAGGGTCGACCAGCCCCAGCATTTT.